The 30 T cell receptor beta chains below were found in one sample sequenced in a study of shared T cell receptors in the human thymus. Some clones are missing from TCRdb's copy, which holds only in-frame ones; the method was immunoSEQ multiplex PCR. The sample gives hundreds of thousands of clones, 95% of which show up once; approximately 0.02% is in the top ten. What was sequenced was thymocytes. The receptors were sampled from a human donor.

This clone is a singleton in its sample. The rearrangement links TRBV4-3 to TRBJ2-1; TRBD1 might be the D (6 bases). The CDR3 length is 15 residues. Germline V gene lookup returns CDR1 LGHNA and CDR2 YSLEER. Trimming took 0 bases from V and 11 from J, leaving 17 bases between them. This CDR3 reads CASSQEQGGERKQFF. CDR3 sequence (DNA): TGCGCCAGCAGCCAAGAACAGGGTGGCGAGCGTAAGCAGTTCTTC.

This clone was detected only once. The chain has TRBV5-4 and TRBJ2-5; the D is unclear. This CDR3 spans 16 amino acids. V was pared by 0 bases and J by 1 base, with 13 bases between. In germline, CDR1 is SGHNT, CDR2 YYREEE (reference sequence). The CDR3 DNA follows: TGTGCCAGCAGCTTGGGGATCTTAGAACGCCAAGAGACCCAGTACTTC. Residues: CASSLGILERQETQYF.

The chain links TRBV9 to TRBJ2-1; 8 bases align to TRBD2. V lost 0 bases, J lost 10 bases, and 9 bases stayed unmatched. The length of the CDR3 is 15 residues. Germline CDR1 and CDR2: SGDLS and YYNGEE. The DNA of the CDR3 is TGTGCCAGCAGCGTAGAGGTAGCGGGAATAGGGGAGCAGTTCTTC. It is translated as CASSVEVAGIGEQFF.

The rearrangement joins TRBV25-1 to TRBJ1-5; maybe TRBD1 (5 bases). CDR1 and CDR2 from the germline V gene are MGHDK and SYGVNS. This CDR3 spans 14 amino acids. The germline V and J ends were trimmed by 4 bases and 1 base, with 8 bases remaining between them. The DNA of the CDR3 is TGTGCCAGCAGTGCAGGGAGAAGCAATCAGCCCCAGCATTTT. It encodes CASSAGRSNQPQHF.

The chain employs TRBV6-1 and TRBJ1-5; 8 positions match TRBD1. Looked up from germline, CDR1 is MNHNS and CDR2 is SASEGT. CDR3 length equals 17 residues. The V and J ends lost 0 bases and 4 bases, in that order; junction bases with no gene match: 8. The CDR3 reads CASSEALGQAWNQPQHF. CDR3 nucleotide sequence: TGTGCCAGCAGTGAAGCCTTGGGACAGGCATGGAATCAGCCCCAGCATTTT.

The DNA of the CDR3 is TGTGCCATCAGTGATACGGACAGGGGGCAGGAGACCCAGTACTTC. It encodes CAISDTDRGQETQYF. The chain recombines TRBV10-3 with TRBJ2-5; 11 bases fit TRBD1. Germline lookup yields CDR1 ENHRY and CDR2 SYGVKD. The V and J ends lost 3 bases and 5 bases, in that order; junction bases with no gene match: 5. This CDR3 has 15 amino acids.

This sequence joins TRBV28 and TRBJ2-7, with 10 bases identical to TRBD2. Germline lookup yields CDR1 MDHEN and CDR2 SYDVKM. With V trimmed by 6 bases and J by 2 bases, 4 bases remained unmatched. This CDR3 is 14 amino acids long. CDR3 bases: TGTGCCAGCAGCATAGCGGGAGGTACCTACGAGCAGTACTTC. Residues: CASSIAGGTYEQYF.

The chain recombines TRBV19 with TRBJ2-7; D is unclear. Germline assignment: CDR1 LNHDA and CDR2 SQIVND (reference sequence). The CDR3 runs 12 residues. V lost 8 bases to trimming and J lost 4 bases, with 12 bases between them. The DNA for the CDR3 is TGTGCCAGTGCTATGCGGAAGTACGAGCAGTACTTC. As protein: CASAMRKYEQYF.

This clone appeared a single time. The CDR3 coding sequence is TGCAGCGTTGAGCTTCGTTACAATGAGCAGTTCTTC. It codes for CSVELRYNEQFF. V is TRBV29-1 and J is TRBJ2-1; D is uncertain. Germline V gene sequence: CDR1 SQVTM, CDR2 ANQGSEA. The germline V and J ends were trimmed by 3 bases and 4 bases, with 7 bases remaining between them. The CDR3 consists of 12 residues.

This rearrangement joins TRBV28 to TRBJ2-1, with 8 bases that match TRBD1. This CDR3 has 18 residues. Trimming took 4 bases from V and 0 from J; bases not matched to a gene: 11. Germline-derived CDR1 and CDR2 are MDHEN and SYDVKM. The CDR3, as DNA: TGTGCCAGCAGTTCGACCAGACAGGGGAGTCGCTCCTACAATGAGCAGTTCTTC. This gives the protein CASSSTRQGSRSYNEQFF.

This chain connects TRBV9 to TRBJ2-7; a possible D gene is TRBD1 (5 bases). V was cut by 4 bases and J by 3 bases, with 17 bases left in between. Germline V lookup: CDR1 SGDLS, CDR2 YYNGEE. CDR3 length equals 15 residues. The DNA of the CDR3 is TGTGCCAGCAGCCCCGGAAGGGCTCAGGGCTACGAGCAGTACTTC. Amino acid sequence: CASSPGRAQGYEQYF.

The CDR3 loop is CASSDIRGTDTQYF. CDR3 coding DNA: TGTGCCAGCAGCGATATCAGGGGCACAGATACGCAGTATTTT. J is TRBJ2-3 and V is TRBV5-5, with a weak D call TRBD1 (5 bases). Trimming left V 4 bases short and J 1 base short, with 10 bases between. The CDR3 spans 14 residues. The germline gives CDR1 SGHKS, CDR2 YYEKEE (reference sequence).

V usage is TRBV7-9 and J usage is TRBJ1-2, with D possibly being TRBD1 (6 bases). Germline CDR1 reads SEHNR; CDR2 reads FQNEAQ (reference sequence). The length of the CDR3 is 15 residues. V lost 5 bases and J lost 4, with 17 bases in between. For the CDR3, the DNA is TGTGCCAGCAGCCCACCCCGGACAGAAGCCTATGGCTACACCTTC. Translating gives CASSPPRTEAYGYTF.

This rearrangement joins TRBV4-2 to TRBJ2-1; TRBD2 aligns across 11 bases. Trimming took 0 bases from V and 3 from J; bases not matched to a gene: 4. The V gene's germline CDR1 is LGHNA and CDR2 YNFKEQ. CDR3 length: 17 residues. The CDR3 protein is CASSQDVGTSGYNEQFF. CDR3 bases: TGTGCCAGCAGCCAAGATGTAGGGACTAGCGGCTACAATGAGCAGTTCTTC.

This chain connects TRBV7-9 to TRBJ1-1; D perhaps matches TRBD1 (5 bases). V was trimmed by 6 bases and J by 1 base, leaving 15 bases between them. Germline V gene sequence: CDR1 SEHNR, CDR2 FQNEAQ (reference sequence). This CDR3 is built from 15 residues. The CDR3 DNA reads TGTGCCAGCAGATTTATCCTGGGGGAGAACACTGAAGCTTTCTTT. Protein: CASRFILGENTEAFF.

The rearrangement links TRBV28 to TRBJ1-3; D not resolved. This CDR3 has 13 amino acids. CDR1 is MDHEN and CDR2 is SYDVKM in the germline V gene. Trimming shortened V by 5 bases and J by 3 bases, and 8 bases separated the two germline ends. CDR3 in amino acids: CASSLTLGNTIYF. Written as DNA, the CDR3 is TGTGCCAGCAGTCTAACTCTTGGAAACACCATATATTTT. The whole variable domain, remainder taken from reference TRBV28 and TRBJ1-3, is DVKVTQSSRYLVKRTGEKVFLECVQDMDHENMFWYRQDPGLGLRLIYFSYDVKMKEKGDIPEGYSVSREKKERFSLILESASTNQTSMYLCASSLTLGNTIYFGEGSWLTVV.

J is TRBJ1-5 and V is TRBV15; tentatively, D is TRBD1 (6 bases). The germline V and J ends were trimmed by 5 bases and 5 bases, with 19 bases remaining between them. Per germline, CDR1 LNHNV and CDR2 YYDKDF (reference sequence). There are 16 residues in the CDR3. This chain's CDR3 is CATSCSEQGRDQPQHF. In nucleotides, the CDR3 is TGTGCCACCAGCTGCTCGGAACAGGGTAGAGATCAGCCCCAGCATTTT.

The DNA of the CDR3 is TGTGCCAGCAGTTACTCGCCCAGGACCCCCTACGAGCAGTACTTC. Encoded protein: CASSYSPRTPYEQYF. The rearrangement joins TRBV6-5 to TRBJ2-7; D is uncertain. The CDR3 loop spans 15 amino acids. V lost 0 bases to trimming and J lost 2 bases, with 11 bases between them. Germline V CDR1 and CDR2: MNHEY, SVGAGI.

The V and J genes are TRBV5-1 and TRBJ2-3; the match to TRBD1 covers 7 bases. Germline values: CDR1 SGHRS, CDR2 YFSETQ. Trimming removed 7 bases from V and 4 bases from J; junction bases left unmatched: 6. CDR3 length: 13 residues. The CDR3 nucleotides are TGCGCCAGCTCCCACAGGGGCGCAGATACGCAGTATTTT. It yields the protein CASSHRGADTQYF.

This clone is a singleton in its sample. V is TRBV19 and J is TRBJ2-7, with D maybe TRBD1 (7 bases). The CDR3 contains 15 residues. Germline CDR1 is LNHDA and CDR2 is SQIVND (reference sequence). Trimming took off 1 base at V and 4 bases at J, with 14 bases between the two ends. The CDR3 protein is CASSIGGGGYYEQYF. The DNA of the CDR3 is TGTGCCAGTAGTATAGGCGGAGGGGGCTATTACGAGCAGTACTTC. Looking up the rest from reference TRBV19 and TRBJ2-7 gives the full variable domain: DGGITQSPKYLFRKEGQNVTLSCEQNLNHDAMYWYRQDPGQGLRLIYYSQIVNDFQKGDIAEGYSVSREKKESFPLTVTSAQKNPTAFYLCASSIGGGGYYEQYFGPGTRLTVT.

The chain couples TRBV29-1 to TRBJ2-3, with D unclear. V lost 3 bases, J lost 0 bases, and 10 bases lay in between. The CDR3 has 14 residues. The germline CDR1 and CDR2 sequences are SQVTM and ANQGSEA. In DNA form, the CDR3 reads TGCAGCGTTGAGGCCAATCCTAGCACAGATACGCAGTATTTT. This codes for CSVEANPSTDTQYF.

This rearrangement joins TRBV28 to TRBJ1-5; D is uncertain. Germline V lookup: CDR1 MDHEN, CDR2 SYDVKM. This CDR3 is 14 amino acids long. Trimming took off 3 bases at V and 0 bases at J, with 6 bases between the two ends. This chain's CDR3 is CASSLCLSNQPQHF. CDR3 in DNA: TGTGCCAGCAGTTTGTGTCTTAGCAATCAGCCCCAGCATTTT.

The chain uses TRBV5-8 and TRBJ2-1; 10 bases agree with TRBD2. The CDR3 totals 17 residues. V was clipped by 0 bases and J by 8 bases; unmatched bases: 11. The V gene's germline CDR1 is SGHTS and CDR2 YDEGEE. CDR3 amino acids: CASSLGTSAGGPHEQFF. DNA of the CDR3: TGTGCCAGCAGCTTGGGGACCTCAGCGGGAGGGCCCCATGAGCAGTTCTTC.

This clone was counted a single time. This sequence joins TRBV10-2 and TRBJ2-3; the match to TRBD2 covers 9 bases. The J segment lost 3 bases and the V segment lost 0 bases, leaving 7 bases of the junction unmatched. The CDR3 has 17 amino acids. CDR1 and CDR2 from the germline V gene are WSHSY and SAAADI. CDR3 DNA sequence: TGCGCCAGCAGTGAGTCGGTAATAGCGGGAGTAACAGATACGCAGTATTTT. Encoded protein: CASSESVIAGVTDTQYF.

The DNA of the CDR3 is TGCGCCAGCAGCTTGGACTACGTCGAGGGGGAGCTGTTTTTT. Protein: CASSLDYVEGELFF. The rearrangement links TRBV5-1 to TRBJ2-2; no firm D call. Trimming took off 0 bases at V and 8 bases at J, with 11 bases between the two ends. CDR3 length equals 14 residues. CDR1 is SGHRS and CDR2 is YFSETQ in the germline V gene. The whole variable domain, filled in from reference TRBV5-1 and TRBJ2-2, reads KAGVTQTPRYLIKTRGQQVTLSCSPISGHRSVSWYQQTPGQGLQFLFEYFSETQRNKGNFPGRFSGRQFSNSRSEMNVSTLELGDSALYLCASSLDYVEGELFFGEGSRLTVL.

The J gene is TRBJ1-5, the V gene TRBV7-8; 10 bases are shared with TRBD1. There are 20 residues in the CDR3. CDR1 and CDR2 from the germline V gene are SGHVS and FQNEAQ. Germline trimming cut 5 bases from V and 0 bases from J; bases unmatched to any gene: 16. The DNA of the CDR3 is TGTGCCAGCAGCCCGAGGAGGGGACAGGGGCCTTCCTATAGCAATCAGCCCCAGCATTTT. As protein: CASSPRRGQGPSYSNQPQHF. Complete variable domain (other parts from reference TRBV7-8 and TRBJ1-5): GAGVSQSPRYKVAKRGQDVALRCDPISGHVSLFWYQQALGQGPEFLTYFQNEAQLDKSGLPSDRFFAERPEGSVSTLKIQRTQQEDSAVYLCASSPRRGQGPSYSNQPQHFGDGTRLSIL.

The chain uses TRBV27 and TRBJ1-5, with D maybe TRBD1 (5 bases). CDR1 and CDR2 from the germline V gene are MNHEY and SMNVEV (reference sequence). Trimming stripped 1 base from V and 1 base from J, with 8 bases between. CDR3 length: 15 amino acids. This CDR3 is CASSLYRTSNQPQHF. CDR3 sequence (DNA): TGTGCCAGCAGTTTATACAGGACCAGCAATCAGCCCCAGCATTTT.

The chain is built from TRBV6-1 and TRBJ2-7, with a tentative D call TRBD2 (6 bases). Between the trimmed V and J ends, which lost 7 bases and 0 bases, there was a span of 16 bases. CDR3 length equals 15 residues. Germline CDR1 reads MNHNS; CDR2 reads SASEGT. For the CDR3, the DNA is TGTGCCAGCACCTCGGGGAGCGGGCCCTCCTACGAGCAGTACTTC. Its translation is CASTSGSGPSYEQYF.

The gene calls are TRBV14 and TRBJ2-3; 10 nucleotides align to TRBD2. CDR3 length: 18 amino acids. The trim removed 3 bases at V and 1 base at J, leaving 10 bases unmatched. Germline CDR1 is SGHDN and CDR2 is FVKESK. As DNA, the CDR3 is TGTGCCAGCAGCCAGGGAGAAGCGGGAGGGGACGGCACAGATACGCAGTATTTT. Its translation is CASSQGEAGGDGTDTQYF.

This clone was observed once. The CDR3, as DNA: TGTGCCAGCAGCCAACCTACAGGGGGTGGGAATCAGCCCCAGCATTTT. Residues: CASSQPTGGGNQPQHF. The rearrangement uses TRBV14 and TRBJ1-5; 8 bases fit TRBD1. CDR1 is SGHDN and CDR2 is FVKESK in the germline V gene. The CDR3 consists of 16 residues. Trimming cost V 2 bases and J 4 bases; bases outside gene matches: 7.